These 9 T cell receptor beta chains originate from one sample sequenced in a study of CD8 T cells in Susac syndrome. About 0.5 to 1 ug RNA was reverse transcribed with random hexamers. One entry per CDR3 protein, called by TCRdb with MiXCR from the immunoSEQ multiplex PCR reads. Among a few hundred thousand distinct CDR3 sequences listed, 94% were seen once. The sample consisted of CD4+ T cells from PBMCs. All receptors derive from a human donor with Susac syndrome.

The rearrangement joins TRBV12-3 or TRBV12-4 to TRBJ1-6, with D uncertain. The CDR3 spans 12 residues. V lost 6 bases, J lost 6 bases, and 6 bases lay in between. The CDR3 DNA reads as TGTGCCAGCAGAAACAGTAATTCACCCCTCCACTTT. Translation gives CASRNSNSPLHF.

There are a few counts of this clonotype. The chain has TRBV2 and TRBJ2-7; D possibly corresponds to TRBD2 (6 bases). Trimming stripped 5 bases from V and 0 bases from J, with 11 bases between. The CDR3 is 14 amino acids. Germline V gene data show CDR1 as SNHLY and CDR2 as FYNNEI. This CDR3 reads CASSNGGTSYEQYF. The CDR3 bases are TGTGCCAGCAGTAATGGCGGGACCTCCTACGAGCAGTACTTC.

The rearrangement uses TRBV4-2 and TRBJ1-6; D unresolved. CDR1 is LGHNA, CDR2 YNFKEQ, per germline. V gave up 0 bases and J gave up 10 bases, with 4 bases separating them. The CDR3 covers 12 residues. This chain's CDR3 is CASSQDASPLHF. CDR3 bases: TGTGCCAGCAGCCAAGATGCGTCACCCCTCCACTTT.

The CDR3 protein is CASSIQGDYNSPLHF. DNA for the CDR3: TGTGCCAGTAGTATACAGGGCGACTATAATTCACCCCTCCACTTT. The rearrangement links TRBV19 to TRBJ1-6; possibly TRBD1 for D (5 bases). The CDR3 consists of 15 residues. From germline, CDR1 is LNHDA and CDR2 SQIVND (reference sequence). V gave up 2 bases and J gave up 3 bases, with 8 bases separating them.

This sequence joins TRBV7-2 and TRBJ1-1, with D maybe TRBD1 (5 bases). CDR3 length: 14 residues. V was trimmed by 5 bases and J by 9 bases, leaving 19 bases between them. Germline assignment: CDR1 SGHTA and CDR2 FQGNSA. The DNA for the CDR3 is TGTGCCAGCAGCCGAGAGACAGACACCGAGAAAGCTTTCTTT. Encoded protein: CASSRETDTEKAFF. Supplemented by reference TRBV7-2 and TRBJ1-1, the full variable domain reads GAGVSQSPSNKVTEKGKDVELRCDPISGHTALYWYRQSLGQGLEFLIYFQGNSAPDKSGLPSDRFSAERTGGSVSTLTIQRTQQEDSAVYLCASSRETDTEKAFFGQGTRLTVV.

This clonotype was detected a few times. This chain links TRBV18 with TRBJ1-5; TRBD1 matches 9 bases. In germline, CDR1 is KGHSH, CDR2 LQKENI. This CDR3 has 14 amino acids. V lost 5 bases to trimming and J lost 2 bases; unmatched junction nucleotides: 1. The CDR3 region is CASSRQGGNQPQHF. DNA of the CDR3: TGTGCCAGCTCAAGACAGGGGGGCAATCAGCCCCAGCATTTT.

The rearrangement links TRBV10-3 to TRBJ1-1, with D possibly TRBD1 on 5 matching bases. CDR1 ENHRY and CDR2 SYGVKD come from the germline V gene. Trimming cost V 7 bases and J 6 bases, with 15 bases left between them. The CDR3 spans 13 residues. The CDR3 DNA sequence: TGTGCCATCAACCCGGGGCAGTACGCTGAAGCTTTCTTT. As protein: CAINPGQYAEAFF.

The rearrangement links TRBV27 to TRBJ2-7, with 7 bases aligning to TRBD2. Germline lookup yields CDR1 MNHEY and CDR2 SMNVEV (reference sequence). Losses at the gene ends were 6 bases for V and 7 bases for J; bases not matched to a gene: 9. The CDR3 consists of 13 residues. The CDR3 loop reads CASSVTTAGEQYF. The CDR3 nucleotides read TGTGCCAGCAGCGTTACGACAGCGGGAGAGCAGTACTTC.

J is TRBJ2-5 and V is TRBV19; possibly TRBD2 for D (5 bases). Trimming removed 0 bases at V and 2 bases at J, with 13 bases between. Germline loops: CDR1 LNHDA, CDR2 SQIVND (reference sequence). The length of the CDR3 is 16 residues. As DNA, the CDR3 is TGTGCCAGTAGTATAGATCCCGGGAAGTCTCAAGAGACCCAGTACTTC. Amino acids: CASSIDPGKSQETQYF.